This T cell receptor (beta chain) emerged from a study of CD8+ T cells in alopecia areata. The wider study: Treated patients were dosed with oral tofacitinib, taking 5 to 10 mg twice daily.

As regards this clone: The same CDR3 also results from other DNA sequences found in this sample.

The CDR3 has 13 residues. V dropped 0 bases and J dropped 2 bases, with 5 bases sitting between them. Germline CDR1 reads SGHDT; CDR2 reads YYEEEE. Treatment reported: oral pan-JAK inhibitor, 5-10 mg twice daily. It was cDNA, reverse transcribed from extracted RNA, that served as the sequencing template. Sequencing was performed with immunoSEQ multiplex PCR; in TCRdb, only in-frame clones are kept and a portion is missing. The sample carries about 150,000 clones, 54% recorded once. Sequencing was performed on CD8+ T cells sorted from blood, taken at week 4, from a patient treated with tofacitinib. The chain recombines TRBV5-6 with TRBJ2-5, with D hard to call. The sequence was obtained from a human donor with alopecia areata. CDR3 nucleotide sequence: TGTGCCAGCAGCTTGGGATCACAAGAGACCCAGTACTTC. Translation gives CASSLGSQETQYF.